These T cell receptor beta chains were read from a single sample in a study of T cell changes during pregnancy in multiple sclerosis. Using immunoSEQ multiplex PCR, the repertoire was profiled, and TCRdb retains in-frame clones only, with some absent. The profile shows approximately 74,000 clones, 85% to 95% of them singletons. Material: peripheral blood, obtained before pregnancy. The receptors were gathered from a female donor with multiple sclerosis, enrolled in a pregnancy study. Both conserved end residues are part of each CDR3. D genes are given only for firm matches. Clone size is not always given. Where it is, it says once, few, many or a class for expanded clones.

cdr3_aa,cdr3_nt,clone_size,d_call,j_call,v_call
CASSDRGQGVHTEAFF,TGCGCCAGCAGCGACCGAGGCCAGGGGGTTCACACTGAAGCTTTCTTT,few,TRBD1,TRBJ1-1,TRBV5-1
CASSTGNQPQHF,TGTGCCAGCTCAACAGGGAATCAGCCCCAGCATTTT,.,.,TRBJ1-5,TRBV6-1
CASSDGAGVLSYEQYF,TGTGCCAGCAGCGACGGGGCGGGAGTCTTGTCCTACGAGCAGTACTTC,once,TRBD2,TRBJ2-7,TRBV11-2
CASRHNREIYEQYF,TGTGCCAGCAGACATAACAGGGAGATCTACGAGCAGTACTTC,.,.,TRBJ2-7,TRBV27
CASSSRELNTEAFF,TGTGCCAGCAGTTCGAGGGAGCTTAACACTGAAGCTTTCTTT,.,.,TRBJ1-1,TRBV27
CASSIRDSSGNTIYF,TGTGCCAGTAGTATACGCGACAGCTCTGGAAACACCATATATTTT,.,.,TRBJ1-3,TRBV19
CASSSGQGRDYEQFF,TGCGCCAGCAGCTCTGGACAGGGGAGGGACTATGAGCAGTTCTTC,.,TRBD1,TRBJ2-1,TRBV5-1
CASSRDRGYNEQFF,TGTGCCAGCAGTCGGGACAGGGGCTACAATGAGCAGTTCTTC,.,TRBD1,TRBJ2-1,TRBV2
CSAVTGENTEAFF,TGCAGCGCCGTGACAGGGGAGAACACTGAAGCTTTCTTT,.,TRBD1,TRBJ1-1,TRBV29-1
CASSPTTGYGYTF,TGTGCCAGCAGTCCCACCACCGGCTATGGCTACACCTTC,.,.,TRBJ1-2,TRBV27
CASLPLGAAYNEQFF,TGTGCCTCGCTCCCCCTAGGGGCAGCCTACAATGAGCAGTTCTTC,once,.,TRBJ2-1,TRBV6-1
CAISENFGQGLYNEQFF,TGTGCCATCAGTGAAAATTTTGGACAGGGACTTTACAATGAGCAGTTCTTC,.,TRBD1,TRBJ2-1,TRBV10-3
CASSPRETSGSSSYEQYF,TGTGCCAGCAGCCCCCGGGAGACTAGCGGGAGTTCTAGCTACGAGCAGTACTTC,.,TRBD2,TRBJ2-7,TRBV7-9
CASSLGGTTEAFF,TGTGCCAGCAGTTTAGGCGGGACCACTGAAGCTTTCTTT,.,.,TRBJ1-1,TRBV27
CASSLEGLSSYEQYF,TGTGCCAGCAGTTTAGAGGGTCTGAGCTCCTACGAGCAGTACTTC,.,.,TRBJ2-7,TRBV27
CASTPPGLSYEQYF,TGTGCCAGCACCCCCCCGGGACTGTCCTACGAGCAGTACTTC,.,.,TRBJ2-7,TRBV28
CAWSRTGPEQYF,TGTGCCTGGAGTAGGACAGGGCCCGAGCAGTACTTC,once,TRBD1,TRBJ2-7,TRBV30
CASSSPGQAGNTIYF,TGCGCCAGCAGCTCGCCGGGACAGGCTGGAAACACCATATATTTT,.,TRBD1,TRBJ1-3,TRBV5-1
CASSEIRGETQYF,TGTGCCAGCAGTGAAATCAGAGGAGAGACCCAGTACTTC,.,.,TRBJ2-5,TRBV2
CASREGGAQGYTF,TGTGCCAGCAGGGAGGGGGGGGCGCAAGGCTACACCTTC,.,.,TRBJ1-2,TRBV6-6
CASSPRDSTNTEAFF,TGTGCCAGCAGTCCAAGGGACAGCACGAACACTGAAGCTTTCTTT,.,TRBD1,TRBJ1-1,TRBV6-1
CASTLGQGNTEAFF,TGTGCCAGCACCCTGGGACAGGGGAACACTGAAGCTTTCTTT,.,TRBD1,TRBJ1-1,TRBV6-6
CAISAGLTAVYGYTF,TGTGCCATCAGCGCAGGGTTAACTGCGGTATATGGCTACACCTTC,once,.,TRBJ1-2,TRBV10-3
CASSPSRDRDSRHTGELFF,TGTGCCAGCAGCCCAAGTAGGGACAGGGATTCCCGACACACCGGGGAGCTGTTTTTT,.,TRBD1,TRBJ2-2,TRBV11-3
CASSLLSDSGELFF,TGTGCCAGCAGCTTGTTGTCGGACTCCGGGGAGCTGTTTTTT,.,.,TRBJ2-2,TRBV7-9
CATAFRADEAFF,TGTGCCACTGCCTTCAGGGCTGATGAAGCTTTCTTT,.,.,TRBJ1-1,TRBV10-3
CASSRDRDETQYF,TGTGCCAGCTCCCGGGACAGGGACGAGACCCAGTACTTC,.,TRBD1,TRBJ2-5,TRBV6-1
CSVRNGRDGGNYGYTF,TGCAGCGTTCGAAACGGCAGGGATGGGGGGAACTATGGCTACACCTTC,.,.,TRBJ1-2,TRBV29-1
CASSFGREYNEQFF,TGTGCCAGCAGTTTCGGGCGGGAGTACAATGAGCAGTTCTTC,.,TRBD2,TRBJ2-1,TRBV27
CASRGTASNQPQHF,TGTGCCAGCAGGGGGACAGCAAGCAATCAGCCCCAGCATTTT,.,TRBD1,TRBJ1-5,TRBV6-1
CASSPRGLGNTEAFF,TGTGCCAGCAGCCCGAGGGGGTTGGGGAACACTGAAGCTTTCTTT,.,.,TRBJ1-1,TRBV9
CASSSNRGVFYGYTF,TGTGCCAGCAGTTCCAACAGGGGGGTCTTCTATGGCTACACCTTC,.,TRBD1,TRBJ1-2,TRBV27
CASSLRTSGSYEQYF,TGTGCCAGCAGCTTGAGGACTAGCGGGTCCTACGAGCAGTACTTC,.,TRBD2,TRBJ2-7,TRBV5-5
CASLRTSGRALGEQYF,TGTGCCAGCCTGCGAACTAGCGGGAGGGCCTTGGGGGAGCAGTACTTC,.,TRBD2,TRBJ2-7,TRBV28
CASSGGQPTGELFF,TGCGCCAGCAGCGGGGGACAGCCCACCGGGGAGCTGTTTTTT,.,TRBD1,TRBJ2-2,TRBV5-1
CAIRNRTLEAFF,TGTGCCATCAGGAACAGGACCCTTGAAGCTTTCTTT,.,.,TRBJ1-1,TRBV10-3
CASSYAQGAAKNIQYF,TGTGCCAGCAGTTACGCACAGGGGGCAGCCAAAAACATTCAGTACTTC,.,TRBD1,TRBJ2-4,TRBV27
CASSQDRGDYNEQFF,TGTGCCAGCAGCCAGGACAGGGGGGATTACAATGAGCAGTTCTTC,.,TRBD1,TRBJ2-1,TRBV7-3
CAWNGENYGYTF,TGTGCCTGGAACGGGGAAAACTATGGCTACACCTTC,once,.,TRBJ1-2,TRBV30
CASSVKDRQGTTGNTIYF,TGTGCCAGCAGTGTTAAGGACCGACAGGGGACTACTGGAAACACCATATATTTT,.,TRBD1,TRBJ1-3,TRBV6-1
CASGDQGAGNTIYF,TGTGCTAGTGGTGATCAAGGGGCTGGAAACACCATATATTTT,.,.,TRBJ1-3,TRBV12-5
CASSPSGGNTIYF,TGTGCCAGCAGCCCTTCTGGCGGAAACACCATATATTTT,.,.,TRBJ1-3,TRBV7-3
CASSFLKGLSGNTIYF,TGTGCCAGCAGCTTCCTTAAGGGACTCTCTGGAAACACCATATATTTT,once,.,TRBJ1-3,TRBV5-6
CASSLTGTPYNEQFF,TGTGCCAGCAGCCTGACAGGGACGCCCTACAATGAGCAGTTCTTC,.,TRBD1,TRBJ2-1,TRBV7-3
CASSLAGGTTGELFF,TGTGCCAGCAGCTTGGCAGGGGGCACAACCGGGGAGCTGTTTTTT,.,TRBD1,TRBJ2-2,TRBV7-9